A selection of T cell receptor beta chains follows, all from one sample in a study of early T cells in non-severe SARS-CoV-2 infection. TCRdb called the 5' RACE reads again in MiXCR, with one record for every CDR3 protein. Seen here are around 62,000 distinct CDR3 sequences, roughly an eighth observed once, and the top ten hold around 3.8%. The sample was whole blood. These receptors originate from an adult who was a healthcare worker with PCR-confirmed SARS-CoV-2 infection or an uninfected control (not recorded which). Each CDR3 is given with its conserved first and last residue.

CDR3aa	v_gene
CASSLYGDNEQFF	TRBV7-8
CASSLGEVQETQYF	TRBV5-1
CASSRNGQSLGYGYTF	TRBV18
CASSGSIGVGSTDTQYF	TRBV2
CASSRDVGNEQYF	TRBV18
CASSSGQGGYGYTF	TRBV7-8
CASSLPQGGAEQYF	TRBV4-2
CASAAEGEQYF	TRBV5-1
CSANDRGLAGVVNEQYF	TRBV20-1
CASSRSSETQYF	TRBV11-3
CASSLSGGQNYGYTF	TRBV27
CASSRDLQETQYF	TRBV5-1
CASSGGLAGDEQFF	TRBV9
CASSQAETSGSGEQFF	TRBV4-2
CASSLFSMGFGGYTF	TRBV28
CASSPNSGRRYF	TRBV7-9
CASSFIGRERYTF	TRBV28
CASSPQGREQYF	TRBV6-6
CASSLARGQETQYF	TRBV28
CASSPGAHNSPLHF	TRBV12-3/TRBV12-4
CSAWTSGRDYEQYF	TRBV20-1
CASRRTTGYQDTQYF	TRBV2
CSVDGVAGVNEQFF	TRBV29-1
CASSASGTQFF	TRBV9
CASSPRTIAKNIQYF	TRBV5-8
CASSLAQGSVTYEQYF	TRBV5-1
CASSPQLAGDTQYF	TRBV28
CASSSRDTNTGELFF	TRBV14
CASRQGNTIYF	TRBV3-1
CASRSYRGNTEAFF	TRBV7-2
CASSLGGTTDNEQFF	TRBV5-1
CASSYAGQGNTGELFF	TRBV6-5
CSPVPTGGLNTEAFF	TRBV29-1
CASSVVAGGPAEQFF	TRBV9
CSAKFGGTYNEQFF	TRBV20-1
CASSPSAGNSYNEQFF	TRBV18
CASSPSTTGELFF	TRBV11-2
CASSPIGTGELFF	TRBV18
CASSLGGTSLHNEQFF	TRBV5-1
CASTDRGFETQYF	TRBV12-3/TRBV12-4
CSVKPSTDTQYF	TRBV29-1
CASSDRGTEAFF	TRBV2
CASSFSTGSGEQFF	TRBV7-3
CASSPEGQGTDTQYF	TRBV28
CASSLRAGRSPLHF	TRBV7-2
CASSVDGQETQYF	TRBV9
CASSEVGTGDNEQYF	TRBV2
CSVGERRYLYNSPLHF	TRBV29-1
CASTKSVAGANEQFF	TRBV7-2
CASSPGRRPETQYF	TRBV11-2
CATSDSSGTSSYEQYF	TRBV24-1
CASSRLSGRFYNEQFF	TRBV2